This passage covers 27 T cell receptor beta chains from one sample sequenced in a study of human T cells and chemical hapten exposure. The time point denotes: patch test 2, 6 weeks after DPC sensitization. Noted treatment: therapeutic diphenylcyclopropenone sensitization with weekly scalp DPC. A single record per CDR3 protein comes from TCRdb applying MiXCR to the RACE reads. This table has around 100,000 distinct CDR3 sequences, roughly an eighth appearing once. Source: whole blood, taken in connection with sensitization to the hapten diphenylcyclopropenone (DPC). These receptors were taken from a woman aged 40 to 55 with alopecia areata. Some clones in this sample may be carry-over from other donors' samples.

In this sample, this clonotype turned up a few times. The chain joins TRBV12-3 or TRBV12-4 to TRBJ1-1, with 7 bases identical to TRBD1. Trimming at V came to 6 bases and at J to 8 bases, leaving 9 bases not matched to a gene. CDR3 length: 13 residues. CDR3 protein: CASRLTGTDEAFF. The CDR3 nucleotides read TGTGCCAGCAGACTAACCGGGACAGACGAAGCTTTCTTT.

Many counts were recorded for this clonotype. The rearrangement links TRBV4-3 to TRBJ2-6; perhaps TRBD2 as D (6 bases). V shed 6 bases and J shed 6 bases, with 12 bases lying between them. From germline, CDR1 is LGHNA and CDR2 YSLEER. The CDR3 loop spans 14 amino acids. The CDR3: CASSPRGLANVLTF. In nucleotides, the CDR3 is TGCGCCAGCAGTCCCCGGGGGTTGGCCAACGTCCTGACTTTC.

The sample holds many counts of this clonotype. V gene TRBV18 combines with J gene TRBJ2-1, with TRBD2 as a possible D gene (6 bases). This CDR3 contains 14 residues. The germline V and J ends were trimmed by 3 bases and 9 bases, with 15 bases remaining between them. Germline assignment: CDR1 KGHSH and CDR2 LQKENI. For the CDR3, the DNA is TGTGCCAGCTCACCCACGCACGGGGGTGGTGAGCAGTTCTTC. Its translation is CASSPTHGGGEQFF. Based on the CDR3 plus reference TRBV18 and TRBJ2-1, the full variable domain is NAGVMQNPRHLVRRRGQEARLRCSPMKGHSHVYWYRQLPEEGLKFMVYLQKENIIDESGMPKERFSAEFPKEGPSILRIQQVVRGDSAAYFCASSPTHGGGEQFFGPGTRLTVL.

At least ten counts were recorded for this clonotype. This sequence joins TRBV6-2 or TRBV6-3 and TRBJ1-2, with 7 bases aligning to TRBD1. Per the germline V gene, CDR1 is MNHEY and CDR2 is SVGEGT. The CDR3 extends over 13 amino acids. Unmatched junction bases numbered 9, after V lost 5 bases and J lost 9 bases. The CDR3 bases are TGTGCCAGCAGTGAGACAGGGCCCGGTCGCTACACCTTC. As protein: CASSETGPGRYTF.

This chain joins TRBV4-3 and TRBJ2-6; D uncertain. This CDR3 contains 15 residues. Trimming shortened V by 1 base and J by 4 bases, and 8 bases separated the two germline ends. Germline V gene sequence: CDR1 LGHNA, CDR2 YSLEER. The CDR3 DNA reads TGCGCCAGCAGCCAAGTTCTTGCCGGGGCCAACGTCCTGACTTTC. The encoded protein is CASSQVLAGANVLTF.

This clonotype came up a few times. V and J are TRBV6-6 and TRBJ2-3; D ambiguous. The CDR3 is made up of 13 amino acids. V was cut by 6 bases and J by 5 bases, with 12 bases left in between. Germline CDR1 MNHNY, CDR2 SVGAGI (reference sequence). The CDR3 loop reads CASSSRIGDTQYF. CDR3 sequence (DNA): TGTGCCAGCAGCTCCCGGATTGGAGATACGCAGTATTTT.

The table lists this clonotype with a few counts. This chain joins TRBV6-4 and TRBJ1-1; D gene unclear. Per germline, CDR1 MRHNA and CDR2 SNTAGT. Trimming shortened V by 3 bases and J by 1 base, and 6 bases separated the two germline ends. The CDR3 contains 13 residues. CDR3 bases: TGTGCCAGCAGTGAAGAGGAGAACACTGAAGCTTTCTTT. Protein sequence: CASSEEENTEAFF.

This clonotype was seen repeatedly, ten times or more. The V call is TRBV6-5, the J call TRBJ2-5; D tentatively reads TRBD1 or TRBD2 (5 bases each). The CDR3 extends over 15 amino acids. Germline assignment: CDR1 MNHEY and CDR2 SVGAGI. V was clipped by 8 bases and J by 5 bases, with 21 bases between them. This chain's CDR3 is CASSQNGAPGETQYF. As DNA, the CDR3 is TGTGCCAGCTCTCAAAACGGGGCGCCGGGGGAGACCCAGTACTTC.

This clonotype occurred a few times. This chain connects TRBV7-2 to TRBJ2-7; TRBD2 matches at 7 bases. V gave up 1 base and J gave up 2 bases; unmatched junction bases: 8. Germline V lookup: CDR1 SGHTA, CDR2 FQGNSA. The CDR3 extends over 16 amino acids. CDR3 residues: CASSLEGPSGAYEQYF. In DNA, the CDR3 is TGTGCCAGCAGCTTAGAGGGCCCTAGCGGAGCCTACGAGCAGTACTTC.

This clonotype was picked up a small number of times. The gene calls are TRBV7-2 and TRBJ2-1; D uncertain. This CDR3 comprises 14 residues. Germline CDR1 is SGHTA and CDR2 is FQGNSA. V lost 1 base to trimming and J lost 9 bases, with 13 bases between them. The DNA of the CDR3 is TGTGCCAGCAGCTTAGAGAGAGGCGATAGTGAGCAGTTCTTC. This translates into CASSLERGDSEQFF.

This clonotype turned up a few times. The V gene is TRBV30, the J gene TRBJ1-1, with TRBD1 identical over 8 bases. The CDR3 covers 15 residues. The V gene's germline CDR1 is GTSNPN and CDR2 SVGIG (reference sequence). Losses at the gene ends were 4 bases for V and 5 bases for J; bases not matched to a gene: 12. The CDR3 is CAWNGEGQGGTEAFF. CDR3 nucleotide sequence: TGTGCCTGGAACGGGGAAGGACAGGGAGGGACTGAAGCTTTCTTT.

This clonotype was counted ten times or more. The CDR3 region has the DNA TGTGCCAGCACTACCCGGGACGGATACAATCAGCCCCAGCATTTT. As protein: CASTTRDGYNQPQHF. This chain links TRBV6-1 with TRBJ1-5, with D perhaps TRBD1 (5 bases). V dropped 7 bases and J dropped 3 bases, with 16 bases sitting between them. This CDR3 has 15 amino acids. Germline V gives CDR1 MNHNS, CDR2 SASEGT.

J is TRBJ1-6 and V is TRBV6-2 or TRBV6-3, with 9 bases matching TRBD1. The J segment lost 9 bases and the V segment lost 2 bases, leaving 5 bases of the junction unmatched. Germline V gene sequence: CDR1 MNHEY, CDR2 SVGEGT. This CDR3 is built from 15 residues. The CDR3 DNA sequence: TGTGCCAGCAGTTACGGTGGGACAGGGTTTTCACCCCTCCACTTT. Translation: CASSYGGTGFSPLHF.

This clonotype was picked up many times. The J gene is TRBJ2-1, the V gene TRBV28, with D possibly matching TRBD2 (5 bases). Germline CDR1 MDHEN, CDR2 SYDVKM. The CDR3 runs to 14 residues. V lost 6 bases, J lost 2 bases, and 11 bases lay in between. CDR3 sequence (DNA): TGTGCCAGCAGGGCGGGCCGGACCTACAATGAGCAGTTCTTC. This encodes CASRAGRTYNEQFF.

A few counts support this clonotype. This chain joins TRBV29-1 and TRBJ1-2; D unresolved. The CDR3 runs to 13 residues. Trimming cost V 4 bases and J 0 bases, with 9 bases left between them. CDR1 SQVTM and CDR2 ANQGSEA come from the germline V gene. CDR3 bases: TGCAGCGTTGGTGGCGGCACTAACTATGGCTACACCTTC. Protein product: CSVGGGTNYGYTF.

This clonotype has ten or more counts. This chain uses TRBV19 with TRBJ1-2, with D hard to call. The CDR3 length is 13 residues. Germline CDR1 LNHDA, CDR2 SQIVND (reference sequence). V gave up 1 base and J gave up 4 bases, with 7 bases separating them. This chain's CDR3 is CASSIGGFYGYTF. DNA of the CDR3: TGTGCCAGTAGTATAGGCGGATTCTATGGCTACACCTTC. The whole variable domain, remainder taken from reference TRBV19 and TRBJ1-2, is DGGITQSPKYLFRKEGQNVTLSCEQNLNHDAMYWYRQDPGQGLRLIYYSQIVNDFQKGDIAEGYSVSREKKESFPLTVTSAQKNPTAFYLCASSIGGFYGYTFGSGTRLTVV.

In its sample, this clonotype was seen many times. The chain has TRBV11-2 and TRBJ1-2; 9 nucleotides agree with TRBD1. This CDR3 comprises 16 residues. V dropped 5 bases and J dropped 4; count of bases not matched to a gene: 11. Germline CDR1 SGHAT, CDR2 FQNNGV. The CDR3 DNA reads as TGTGCCAGCAGCCCCACGGACAGGGGCACGAGCTATGGCTACACCTTC. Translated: CASSPTDRGTSYGYTF.

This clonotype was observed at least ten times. This CDR3 is CSASAGNGYTF. The CDR3 coding sequence is TGCAGTGCTTCCGCCGGCAATGGCTACACCTTC. The rearrangement uses TRBV20-1 and TRBJ1-2; D gene ambiguous. CDR1 is DFQATT and CDR2 is SNEGSKA in the germline V gene (reference sequence). This CDR3 comprises 11 residues. Deletions cut 5 bases from V and 6 bases from J, with 10 bases between.

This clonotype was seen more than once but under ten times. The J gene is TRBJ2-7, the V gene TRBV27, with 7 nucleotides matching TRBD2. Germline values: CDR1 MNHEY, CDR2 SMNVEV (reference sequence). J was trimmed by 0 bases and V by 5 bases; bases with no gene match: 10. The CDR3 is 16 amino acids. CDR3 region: CASSGRRGGTSYEQYF. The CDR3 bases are TGTGCCAGCAGTGGGCGGCGCGGGGGTACCTCCTACGAGCAGTACTTC.

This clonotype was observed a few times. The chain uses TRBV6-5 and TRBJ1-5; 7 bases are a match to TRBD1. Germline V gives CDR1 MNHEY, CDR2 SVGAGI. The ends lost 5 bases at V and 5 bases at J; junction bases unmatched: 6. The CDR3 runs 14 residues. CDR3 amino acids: CASSQGVADQPQHF. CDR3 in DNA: TGTGCCAGCAGTCAGGGGGTGGCGGATCAGCCCCAGCATTTT.

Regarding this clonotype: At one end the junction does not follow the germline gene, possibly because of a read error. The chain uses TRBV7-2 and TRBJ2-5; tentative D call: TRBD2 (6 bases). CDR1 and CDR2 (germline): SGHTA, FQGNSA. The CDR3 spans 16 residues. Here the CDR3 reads CASSQGLRTTQEAQYF. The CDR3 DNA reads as TGTGCCAGCAGCCAAGGACTAAGGACAACACAAGAGGCCCAGTACTTC.

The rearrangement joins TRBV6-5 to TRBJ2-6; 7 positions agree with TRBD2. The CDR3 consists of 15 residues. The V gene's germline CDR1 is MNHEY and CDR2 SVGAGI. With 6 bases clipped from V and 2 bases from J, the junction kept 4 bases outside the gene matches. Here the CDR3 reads CASRFGTTGANVLTF. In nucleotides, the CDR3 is TGTGCCAGCAGGTTCGGGACTACTGGGGCCAACGTCCTGACTTTC.

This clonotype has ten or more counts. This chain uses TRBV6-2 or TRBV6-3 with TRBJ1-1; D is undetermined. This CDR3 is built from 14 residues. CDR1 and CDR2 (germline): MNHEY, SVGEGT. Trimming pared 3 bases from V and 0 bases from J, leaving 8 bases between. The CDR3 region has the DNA TGTGCCAGCAGTTATGGGTCGGTGAACACTGAAGCTTTCTTT. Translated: CASSYGSVNTEAFF.

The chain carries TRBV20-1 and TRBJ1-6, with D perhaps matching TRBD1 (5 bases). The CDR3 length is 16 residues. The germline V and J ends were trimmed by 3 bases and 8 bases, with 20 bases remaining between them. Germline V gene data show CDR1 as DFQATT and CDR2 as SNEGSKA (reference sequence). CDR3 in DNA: TGCAGTGCTAGCCCTCGGAGGCGCAGGGCGTATTCACCCCTCCACTTT. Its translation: CSASPRRRRAYSPLHF.

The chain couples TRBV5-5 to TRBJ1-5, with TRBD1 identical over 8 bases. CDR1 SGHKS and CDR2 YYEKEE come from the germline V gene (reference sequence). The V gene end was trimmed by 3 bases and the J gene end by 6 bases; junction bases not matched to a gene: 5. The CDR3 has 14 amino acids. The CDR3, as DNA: TGTGCCAGCAGCTGGACAGGGTCAGGTCAGCCCCAGCATTTT. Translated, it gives CASSWTGSGQPQHF.

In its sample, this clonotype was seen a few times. The CDR3 nucleotides are TGTGCCAGCAGTTTAGGGACCATCTCTGGAAACACCATATATTTT. As protein: CASSLGTISGNTIYF. V is TRBV12-3 or TRBV12-4 and J is TRBJ1-3; D remains unclear. Between the trimmed V and J ends, which lost 1 base and 0 bases, there was a span of 7 bases. This CDR3 is 15 amino acids long.

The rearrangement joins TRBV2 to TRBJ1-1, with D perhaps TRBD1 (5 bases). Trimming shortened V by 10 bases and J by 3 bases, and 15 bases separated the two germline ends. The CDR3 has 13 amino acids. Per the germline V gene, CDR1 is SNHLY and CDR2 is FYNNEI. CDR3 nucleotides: TGTGCCACCACCGGTTTGGGGGACACTGAAGCTTTCTTT. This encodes CATTGLGDTEAFF. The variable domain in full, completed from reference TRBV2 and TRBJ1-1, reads EPEVTQTPSHQVTQMGQEVILRCVPISNHLYFYWYRQILGQKVEFLVSFYNNEISEKSEIFDDQFSVERPDGSNFTLKIRSTKLEDSAMYFCATTGLGDTEAFFGQGTRLTVV.